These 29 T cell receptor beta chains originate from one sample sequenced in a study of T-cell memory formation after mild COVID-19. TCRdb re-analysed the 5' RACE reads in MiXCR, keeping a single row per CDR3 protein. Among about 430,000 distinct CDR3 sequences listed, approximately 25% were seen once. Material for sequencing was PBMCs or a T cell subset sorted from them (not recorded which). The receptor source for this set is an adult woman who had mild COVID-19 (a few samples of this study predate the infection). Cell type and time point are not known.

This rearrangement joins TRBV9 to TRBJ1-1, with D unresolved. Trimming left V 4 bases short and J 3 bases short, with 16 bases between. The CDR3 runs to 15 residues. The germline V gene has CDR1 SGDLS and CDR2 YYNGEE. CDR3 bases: TGTGCCAGCAGCCCTAGGAAATCGCAGGACACTGAAGCTTTCTTT. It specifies CASSPRKSQDTEAFF.

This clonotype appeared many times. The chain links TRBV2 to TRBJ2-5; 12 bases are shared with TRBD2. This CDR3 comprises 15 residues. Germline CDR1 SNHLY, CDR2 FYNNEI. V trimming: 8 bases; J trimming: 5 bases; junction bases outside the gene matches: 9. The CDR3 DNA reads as TGTGCCAGCTTCCCTAGCGGGGGGGCAGCGGAGACCCAGTACTTC. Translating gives CASFPSGGAAETQYF. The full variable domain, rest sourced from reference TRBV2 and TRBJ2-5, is EPEVTQTPSHQVTQMGQEVILRCVPISNHLYFYWYRQILGQKVEFLVSFYNNEISEKSEIFDDQFSVERPDGSNFTLKIRSTKLEDSAMYFCASFPSGGAAETQYFGPGTRLLVL.

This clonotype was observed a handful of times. This CDR3 is CASGGGLKLFF. DNA for the CDR3: TGTGCCAGCGGGGGTGGGTTAAAACTGTTTTTT. This chain connects TRBV7-6 to TRBJ1-4; perhaps TRBD1 as D (5 bases). The V gene lost 8 bases and the J gene lost 10 bases, with 11 bases spanning the gap. The CDR3 covers 11 residues. Germline CDR1 and CDR2: SGHVS and FNYEAQ.

CDR3 residues: CASSLALGFSGGYTF. The CDR3 DNA follows: TGTGCCAGCAGTTTAGCGCTTGGGTTTTCGGGTGGCTACACCTTC. V and J are TRBV12-3 or TRBV12-4 and TRBJ1-2; D is uncertain. Trimming stripped 0 bases from V and 7 bases from J, with 15 bases between. The length of the CDR3 is 15 residues.

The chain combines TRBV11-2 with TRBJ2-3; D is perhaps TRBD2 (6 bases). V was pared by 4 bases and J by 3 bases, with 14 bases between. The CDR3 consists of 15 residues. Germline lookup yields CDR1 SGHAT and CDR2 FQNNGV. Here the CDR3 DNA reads TGTGCCAGCAGCTCATACGGGAGCCAAACAGATACGCAGTATTTT. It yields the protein CASSSYGSQTDTQYF.

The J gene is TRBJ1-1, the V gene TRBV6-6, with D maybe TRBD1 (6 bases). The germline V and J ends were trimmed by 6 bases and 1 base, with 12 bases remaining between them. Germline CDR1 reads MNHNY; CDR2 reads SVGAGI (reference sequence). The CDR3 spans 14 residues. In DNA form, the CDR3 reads TGTGCCAGCAGAGGGGGTAGTGCGAACACTGAAGCTTTCTTT. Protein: CASRGGSANTEAFF.

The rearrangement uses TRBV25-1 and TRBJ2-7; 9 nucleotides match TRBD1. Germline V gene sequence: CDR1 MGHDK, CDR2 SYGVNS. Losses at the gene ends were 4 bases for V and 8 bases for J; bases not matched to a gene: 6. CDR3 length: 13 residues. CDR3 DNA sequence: TGTGCCAGCAGTGCCCAGACAGGGGGGAAGCAGTACTTC. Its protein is CASSAQTGGKQYF.

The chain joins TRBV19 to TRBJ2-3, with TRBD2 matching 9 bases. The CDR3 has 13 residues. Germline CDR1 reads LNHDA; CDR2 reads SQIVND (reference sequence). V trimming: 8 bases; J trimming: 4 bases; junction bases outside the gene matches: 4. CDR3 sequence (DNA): TGTGCCAGTTCTAGCGGGATCGCAGATACGCAGTATTTT. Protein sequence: CASSSGIADTQYF. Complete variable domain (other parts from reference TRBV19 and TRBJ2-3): DGGITQSPKYLFRKEGQNVTLSCEQNLNHDAMYWYRQDPGQGLRLIYYSQIVNDFQKGDIAEGYSVSREKKESFPLTVTSAQKNPTAFYLCASSSGIADTQYFGPGTRLTVL.

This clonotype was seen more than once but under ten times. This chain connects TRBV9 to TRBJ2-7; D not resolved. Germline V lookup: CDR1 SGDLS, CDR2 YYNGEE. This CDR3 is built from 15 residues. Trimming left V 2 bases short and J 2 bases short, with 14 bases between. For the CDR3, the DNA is TGTGCCAGCAGCGTGGAGAGAGGACCGACCTACGAGCAGTACTTC. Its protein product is CASSVERGPTYEQYF. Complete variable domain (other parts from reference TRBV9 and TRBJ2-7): DSGVTQTPKHLITATGQRVTLRCSPRSGDLSVYWYQQSLDQGLQFLIQYYNGEERAKGNILERFSAQQFPDLHSELNLSSLELGDSALYFCASSVERGPTYEQYFGPGTRLTVT.

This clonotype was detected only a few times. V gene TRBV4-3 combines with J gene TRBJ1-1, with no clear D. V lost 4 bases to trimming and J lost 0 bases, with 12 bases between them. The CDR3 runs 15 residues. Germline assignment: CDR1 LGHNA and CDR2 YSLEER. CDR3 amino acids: CASSPRSSMNTEAFF. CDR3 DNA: TGCGCCAGCAGCCCCCGATCGTCCATGAACACTGAAGCTTTCTTT.

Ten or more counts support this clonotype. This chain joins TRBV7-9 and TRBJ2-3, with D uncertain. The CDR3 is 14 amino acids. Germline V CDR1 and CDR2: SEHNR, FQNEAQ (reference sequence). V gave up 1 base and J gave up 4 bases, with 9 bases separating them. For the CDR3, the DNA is TGTGCCAGCAGCTTAGTGGTGGCACCAGATACGCAGTATTTT. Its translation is CASSLVVAPDTQYF. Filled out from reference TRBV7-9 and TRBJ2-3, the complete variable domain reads DTGVSQNPRHKITKRGQNVTFRCDPISEHNRLYWYRQTLGQGPEFLTYFQNEAQLEKSRLLSDRFSAERPKGSFSTLEIQRTEQGDSAMYLCASSLVVAPDTQYFGPGTRLTVL.

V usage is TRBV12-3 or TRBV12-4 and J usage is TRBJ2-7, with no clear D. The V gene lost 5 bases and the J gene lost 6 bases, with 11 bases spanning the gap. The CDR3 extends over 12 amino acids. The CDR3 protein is CASSNTGSEQYF. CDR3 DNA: TGTGCCAGCAGTAACACCGGCTCCGAGCAGTACTTC.

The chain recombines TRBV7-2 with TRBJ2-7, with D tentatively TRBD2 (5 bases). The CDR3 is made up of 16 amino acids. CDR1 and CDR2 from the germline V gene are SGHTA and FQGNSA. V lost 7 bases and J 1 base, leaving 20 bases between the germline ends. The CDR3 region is CASTSLPPDSSYEQYF. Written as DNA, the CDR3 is TGTGCCAGCACCTCACTACCACCGGACTCGTCCTACGAGCAGTACTTC.

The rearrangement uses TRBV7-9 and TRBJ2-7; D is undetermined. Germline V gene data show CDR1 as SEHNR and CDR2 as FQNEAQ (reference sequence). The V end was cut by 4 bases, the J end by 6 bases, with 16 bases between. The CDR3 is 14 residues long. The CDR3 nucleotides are TGTGCCAGCAGCTCGTTGGGCGTCAATCCCGAGCAGTACTTC. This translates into CASSSLGVNPEQYF.

CDR3: CASSYSRGRTSSYEQYF. The CDR3 bases are TGTGCCAGCAGTTACTCGAGAGGACGCACAAGCTCCTACGAGCAGTACTTC. The chain employs TRBV6-2 or TRBV6-3 and TRBJ2-7; D gene uncertain. Trimming left V 0 bases short and J 0 bases short, with 15 bases between. Germline V lookup: CDR1 MNHEY, CDR2 SVGEGT. The CDR3 has 17 amino acids.

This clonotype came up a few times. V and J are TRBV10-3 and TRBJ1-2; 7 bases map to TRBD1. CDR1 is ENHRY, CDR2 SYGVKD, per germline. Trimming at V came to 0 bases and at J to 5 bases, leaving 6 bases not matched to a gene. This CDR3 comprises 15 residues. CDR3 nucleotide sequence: TGTGCCATCAGTGAGTCACCGGGACAGCGTTATGGCTACACCTTC. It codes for CAISESPGQRYGYTF.

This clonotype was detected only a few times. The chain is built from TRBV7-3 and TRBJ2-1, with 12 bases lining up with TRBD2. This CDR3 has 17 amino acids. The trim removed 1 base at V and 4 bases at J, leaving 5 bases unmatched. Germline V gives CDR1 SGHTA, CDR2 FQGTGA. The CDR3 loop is CASSLKGLAGKYNEQFF. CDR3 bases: TGTGCCAGCAGCTTAAAAGGACTAGCGGGGAAATACAATGAGCAGTTCTTC.

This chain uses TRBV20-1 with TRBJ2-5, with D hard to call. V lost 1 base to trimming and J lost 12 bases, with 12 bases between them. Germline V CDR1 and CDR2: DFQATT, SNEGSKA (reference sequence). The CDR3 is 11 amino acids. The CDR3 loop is CSARVGHLKYF. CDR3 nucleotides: TGCAGTGCTAGAGTTGGGCATCTGAAGTACTTC.

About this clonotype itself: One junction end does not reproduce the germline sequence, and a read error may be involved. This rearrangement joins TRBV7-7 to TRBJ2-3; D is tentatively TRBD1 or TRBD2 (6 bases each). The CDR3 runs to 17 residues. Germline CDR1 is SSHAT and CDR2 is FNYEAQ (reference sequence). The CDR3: CASSSGGGRATTDTQYF. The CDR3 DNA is TGTGCTAGCAGCTCCGGGGGCGGGCGCGCTACCACAGATACGCAGTATTTT.

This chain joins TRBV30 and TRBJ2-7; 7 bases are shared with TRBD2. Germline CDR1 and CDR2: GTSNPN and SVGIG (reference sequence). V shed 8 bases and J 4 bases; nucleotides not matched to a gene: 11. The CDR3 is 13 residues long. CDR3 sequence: CARAMGSGYEQYF. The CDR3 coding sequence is TGTGCCCGGGCAATGGGTAGCGGGTACGAGCAGTACTTC.

The CDR3 bases are TGTGCCATCACCTCGGGACAGGGCTACGAGCAGTACTTC. This codes for CAITSGQGYEQYF. The chain employs TRBV10-3 and TRBJ2-7, with TRBD1 matching 9 bases. Germline V gene sequence: CDR1 ENHRY, CDR2 SYGVKD. CDR3 size: 13 residues. V lost 7 bases, J lost 3 bases, and 4 bases stayed unmatched.

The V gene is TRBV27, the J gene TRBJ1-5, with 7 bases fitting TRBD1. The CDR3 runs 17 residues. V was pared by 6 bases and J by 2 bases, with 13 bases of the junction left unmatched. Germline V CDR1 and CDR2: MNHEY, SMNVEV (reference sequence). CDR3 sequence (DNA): TGTGCCAGCAGCCCTAGGGGGCACCGGATAGGCAATCAGCCCCAGCATTTT. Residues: CASSPRGHRIGNQPQHF.

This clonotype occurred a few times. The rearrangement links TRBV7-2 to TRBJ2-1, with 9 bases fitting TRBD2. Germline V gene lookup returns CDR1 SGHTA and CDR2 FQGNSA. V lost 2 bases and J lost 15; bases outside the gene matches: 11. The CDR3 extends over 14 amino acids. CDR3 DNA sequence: TGTGCCAGCAGCTTAAATAGCGGGGGCATCCTAGGGTTCTTC. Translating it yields CASSLNSGGILGFF.

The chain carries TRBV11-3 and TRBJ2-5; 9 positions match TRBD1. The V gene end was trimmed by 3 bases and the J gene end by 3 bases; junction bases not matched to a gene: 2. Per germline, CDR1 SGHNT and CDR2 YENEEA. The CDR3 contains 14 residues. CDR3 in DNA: TGTGCCAGCAGCTTCCGGGACAGGGAAGAGACCCAGTACTTC. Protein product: CASSFRDREETQYF.

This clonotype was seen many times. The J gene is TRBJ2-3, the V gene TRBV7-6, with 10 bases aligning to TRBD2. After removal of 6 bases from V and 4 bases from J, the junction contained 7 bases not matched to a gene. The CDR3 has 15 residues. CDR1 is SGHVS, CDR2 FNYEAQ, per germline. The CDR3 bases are TGTGCCAGCAGTCGAGCGGGAGGGCAAGCAGATACGCAGTATTTT. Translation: CASSRAGGQADTQYF. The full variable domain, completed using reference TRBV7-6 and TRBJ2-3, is GAGVSQSPRYKVTKRGQDVALRCDPISGHVSLYWYRQALGQGPEFLTYFNYEAQQDKSGLPNDRFSAERPEGSISTLTIQRTEQRDSAMYRCASSRAGGQADTQYFGPGTRLTVL.

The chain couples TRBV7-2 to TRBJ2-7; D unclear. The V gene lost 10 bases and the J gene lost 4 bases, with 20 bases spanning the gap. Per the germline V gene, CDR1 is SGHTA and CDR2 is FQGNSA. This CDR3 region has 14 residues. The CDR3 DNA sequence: TGTGCCACCGGCAGAACAGCTGGCGCGTACGAGCAGTACTTC. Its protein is CATGRTAGAYEQYF.

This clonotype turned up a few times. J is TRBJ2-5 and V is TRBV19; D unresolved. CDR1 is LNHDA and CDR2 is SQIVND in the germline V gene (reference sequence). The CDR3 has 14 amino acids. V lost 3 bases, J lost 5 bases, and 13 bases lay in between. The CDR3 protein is CASSMSSRSETQYF. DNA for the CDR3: TGTGCCAGTAGTATGTCAAGCCGTTCGGAGACCCAGTACTTC.

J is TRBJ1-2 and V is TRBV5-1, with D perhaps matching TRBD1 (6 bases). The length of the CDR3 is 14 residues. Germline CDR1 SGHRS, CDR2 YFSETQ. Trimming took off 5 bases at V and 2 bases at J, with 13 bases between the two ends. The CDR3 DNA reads TGCGCCAGCAGAACTGAGACAGGAAACTATGGCTACACCTTC. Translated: CASRTETGNYGYTF. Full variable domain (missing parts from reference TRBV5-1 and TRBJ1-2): KAGVTQTPRYLIKTRGQQVTLSCSPISGHRSVSWYQQTPGQGLQFLFEYFSETQRNKGNFPGRFSGRQFSNSRSEMNVSTLELGDSALYLCASRTETGNYGYTFGSGTRLTVV.

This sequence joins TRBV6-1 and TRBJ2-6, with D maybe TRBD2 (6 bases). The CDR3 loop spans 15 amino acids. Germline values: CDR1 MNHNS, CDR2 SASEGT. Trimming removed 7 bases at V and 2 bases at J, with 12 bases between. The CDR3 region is CASTGGEAGANVLTF. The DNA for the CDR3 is TGTGCCAGCACCGGCGGGGAGGCTGGGGCCAACGTCCTGACTTTC.